This TCR beta chain was sequenced during a study of blood T cell repertoires in COVID-19. Per the authors' pipeline: Counts of nucleated cells, estimated from reference gene primer amplification, were obtained. Clones were sequenced by immunoSEQ multiplex PCR, and TCRdb holds only the in-frame ones, with some missing. The V and J calls and clone size come from that table; D and trimming were worked out from the DNA. The table includes roughly 59,000 clones, 70% to 85% detected once. This clone was picked up a small number of times. Deletions cut 3 bases from V and 5 bases from J, with 13 bases between. Germline V lookup: CDR1 SGHNT, CDR2 YENEEA. This CDR3 contains 14 residues.

The chain links TRBV11-3 to TRBJ2-5, with a weak D call TRBD2 (6 bases). The sample comprised peripheral blood. The sequence came from a man older than 75 with acute or convalescent COVID-19. The CDR3 coding sequence is TGTGCCAGCAGCTTGTCCCCCCGGGGGGAGACCCAGTACTTC. It is translated as CASSLSPRGETQYF.